Listed here is a single TCR beta chain. Time point reported: newly diagnosed GD, antithyroid drugs for less than 3 months. The TCR library was prepared using RNA isolated from PBMCs. Investigators prepared the TCR beta libraries by applying iRepertoire HTBI primers and Arm-PCR of CDR3 regions. MiXCR, applied by TCRdb to the multiplex PCR reads, yields one record per CDR3 protein. The repertoire consists of 350,000 to 400,000 distinct CDR3 sequences, with around 16% occurring once and the leading ten covering about 24%. The source of the sample is a study of regulatory T cells in long-lasting Graves disease. V lost 3 bases, J lost 7 bases, and 7 bases stayed unmatched. The CDR3 spans 14 residues. Germline CDR1 DFQATT, CDR2 SNEGSKA (reference sequence).

The input for sequencing was peripheral blood mononuclear cells (PBMCs), taken at new diagnosis, from a patient treated with antithyroid drugs. This sequence originates from a female donor with Graves disease. The gene calls are TRBV20-1 and TRBJ1-5; 9 positions agree with TRBD1. The CDR3 DNA follows: TGCAGTGCTAGTGGACAGGGGATTTGGCAGCCCCAGCATTTT. This codes for CSASGQGIWQPQHF.